This T cell receptor beta chain came from a study of identifying expanded T cells in peripheral blood (dated by TCRdb to 2018 to 2020). A note on the overall study: Separate aliquots of the same genomic DNA pool were sequenced to produce technical replicates, and four replicates were compared in pairs. Results and caveats for the whole study, not just this receptor: Approximately 1.1 differentially abundant clones were flagged by the binomial model between technical replicates, whereas about 16 and 20 were flagged over approximately two weeks and four weeks, respectively. For all healthy donors, the variance in clone template counts between approximately 2-week samples rose significantly as total template count increased. Across all healthy-donor time intervals, the beta-binomial model significantly lowered both the number of clones called differentially abundant and the false-positive rate. It was expected by the authors that biological variance in healthy repertoires might increase further over much longer intervals, such as months to years.

No immune events, such as infections, were documented for the healthy donors during the collection period. Healthy-donor blood repertoires served as a training cohort to calibrate time-dependent variance in a beta-binomial model of T-cell clone differential abundance. There were roughly 10 healthy donors in the training cohort, of whom 3 were female and 7 were male. An age range of roughly 29 to 70 years, with an average of around 44 years, was recorded for the donors. Whole blood from each healthy donor was obtained from a commercial supplier and was collected at three time points two to three weeks apart. Genomic DNA was extracted from unsorted whole blood for immunosequencing. From the germline V gene, CDR1 is KGHSH and CDR2 is LQKENI. From the cysteine through the phenylalanine, the CDR3 covers 14 amino acids. This entry keeps only the CDR3 DNA: 42 bases, framed from base 1. V and J are truncated by 4 bases and 0 bases respectively, leaving an intervening sequence of 7 bases.

The immunoSEQ Assay, which relies on bias-controlled multiplex PCR amplification of genomic DNA, was used to profile TCRbeta CDR3 regions. The original methods were these. To quantify the absolute abundance of each unique TCRbeta CDR3 region, the sequences were collapsed and filtered. Differential abundance was tested with two models: a binomial (Fisher-equivalent) model and a beta-binomial model that adds time-dependent variance fitted from healthy donors. Clones with fewer than 5 combined templates were excluded, and clones with Benjamini-Hochberg FDR below 0.01 were called differentially abundant. Using the form v = (b*log(k)+a)^2, the beta-binomial variance was modeled as a function of the total template count across the two samples. TCRdb retrieved this table from immuneACCESS and kept in-frame rearrangements only. Not all clones are present; in checked studies, unresolved V genes account for under half, and no reason is known for the remainder. That table gives V, J and clone size, and the DNA gave D and trimming. For this sample there are about 94,000 clones; over 75% appear just once. Of the sample, approximately 5.4% is held by the ten largest clones.

Details on this clone: Its antigen remains unidentified. Base quality data are lacking; no much larger clone is found one base away.

This TCR derives from a person aged 18 to 75 in good health. Sequences were obtained from blood. This chain joins TRBV18 to TRBJ1-5; a tentative D call is TRBD1 (5 bases match). The DNA sequence is given as TGTGCCAGCTCACAGGGGACTAGCAATCAGCCCCAGCATTTT. Its protein product is CASSQGTSNQPQHF.